This T cell receptor beta chain comes out of a study of T cell repertoires in cytomegalovirus infection. Study-wide context: HLA-C-restricted CMV epitopes, recently identified, and well-studied HLA-B-restricted ones were used by the study.

V was shortened by 1 base and J by 2 bases, with 12 bases between the two germline ends. This CDR3 has 16 residues. Germline CDR1 reads LGHNA; CDR2 reads YNFKEQ. TCRdb re-called the reads with MiXCR, one entry per CDR3 protein. The sample carries 35,000 or so distinct CDR3 sequences, 40% to 65% recorded once. This clonotype has a handful of counts. No antigen is known for it. Sequencing was performed on CD8+ T cells from cultured PBMCs, taken from culture after CMV antigen stimulation. The clonotype was recovered from a human donor in good health (CMV status not recorded). Some clones in this sample may be carry-over from other donors' samples. This rearrangement joins TRBV4-2 to TRBJ2-1; D gene uncertain. CDR3 amino acids: CASSQVAEQTYNEQFF. CDR3 nucleotides: TGTGCCAGCAGCCAAGTTGCCGAACAGACCTACAATGAGCAGTTCTTC.